One and the same sample provided the 27 T cell receptor beta chains below, sequenced in a study of T cells expressing NK-cell markers. TCRdb re-called the 5' RACE reads, yielding one record per CDR3 amino acid sequence without DNA. The sample spans approximately 380,000 distinct CDR3 sequences; the ten largest clones claim roughly 5.5%. Sequences were obtained from blood T cells: a sorted CD56 or NKG2C T cell subset, CD4+ or CD8+ T cells, or bulk PBMC T cells (not recorded which). These receptors were obtained from a man aged 18-75 years in good health.

The chain links TRBV5-1 to TRBJ2-2. Germline V lookup: CDR1 SGHRS, CDR2 YFSETQ. The CDR3 has 15 amino acids. CDR3 sequence reads: CASSWDSTRAGELFF. The full variable domain, with the rest looked up from reference TRBV5-1 and TRBJ2-2, is KAGVTQTPRYLIKTRGQQVTLSCSPISGHRSVSWYQQTPGQGLQFLFEYFSETQRNKGNFPGRFSGRQFSNSRSEMNVSTLELGDSALYLCASSWDSTRAGELFFGEGSRLTVL.

The chain recombines TRBV6-1 with TRBJ2-1; lacking DNA, the TRBD2 call made by TCRdb goes unchecked. CDR1 is MNHNS and CDR2 is SASEGT in the germline V gene. The CDR3 extends over 15 amino acids. CDR3 sequence: CASAMLSGGADEQFF.

The J gene is TRBJ2-1, the V gene TRBV12-3 or TRBV12-4; the D call from TCRdb, TRBD2, cannot be confirmed without DNA. The CDR3 sequence is 16 residues long. The CDR3 loop is CASSLESGGAGNEQFF.

This chain connects TRBV29-1 to TRBJ1-3; TCRdb's D gene call, TRBD1, goes unchecked for lack of DNA. Germline CDR1 SQVTM, CDR2 ANQGSEA. This CDR3 region has 13 residues. CDR3 residues: CSVLRGPGNTIYF.

J is TRBJ1-4 and V is TRBV6-5; TCRdb's D gene call, TRBD1, goes unchecked for lack of DNA. Germline CDR1 is MNHEY and CDR2 is SVGAGI. CDR3 length equals 15 residues. CDR3 in amino acids: CASSYGAGAGEKLFF.

The chain employs TRBV12-3 or TRBV12-4 and TRBJ1-1; TCRdb outputs TRBD1, but without DNA this stays unchecked. The CDR3 covers 15 residues. CDR3 residues: CASRARQGSHAEAFF.

The J gene is TRBJ1-5, the V gene TRBV12-3 or TRBV12-4; the TRBD1 assignment by TCRdb is unverifiable without DNA. This CDR3 has 14 amino acids. The CDR3 sequence is CASCPGQGSQPQHF.

The chain couples TRBV7-2 to TRBJ1-3. This CDR3 has 16 residues. CDR1 is SGHTA, CDR2 FQGNSA, per germline. The chain's CDR3 is CASSLVGRRSGNTIYF.

The chain employs TRBV24-1 and TRBJ1-2; as DNA is missing, the TRBD1 call by TCRdb cannot be tested. Germline CDR1 reads KGHDR; CDR2 reads SFDVKD. This CDR3 has 13 amino acids. The CDR3 sequence is CATSDETGDGYTF.

The chain uses TRBV5-6 and TRBJ2-1; TCRdb indicates TRBD1, and absent DNA this call remains unverified. CDR1 is SGHDT, CDR2 YYEEEE, per germline. The CDR3 loop spans 15 amino acids. Here the CDR3 reads CASSSQDLGYNEQFF.

The chain recombines TRBV20-1 with TRBJ1-5; TCRdb's D call, TRBD1, is unchecked because there is no DNA. CDR3 length equals 14 residues. Germline V gene lookup returns CDR1 DFQATT and CDR2 SNEGSKA (reference sequence). The CDR3 spells CSASSTGSNQPQHF.

This rearrangement joins TRBV11-2 to TRBJ2-4; TCRdb's D call, TRBD1, is unchecked because there is no DNA. This CDR3 has 17 amino acids. Germline V lookup: CDR1 SGHAT, CDR2 FQNNGV. The CDR3: CASSLGGGVGTKNIQYF.

This chain connects TRBV7-8 to TRBJ2-3; TCRdb's D call of TRBD1 is untestable without DNA. This CDR3 has 16 amino acids. CDR1 and CDR2 from the germline V gene are SGHVS and FQNEAQ. CDR3 amino acids: CASSLGDPEGTDTQYF.

The CDR3 protein is CASSPNLDRPYGYTF. This rearrangement joins TRBV18 to TRBJ1-2; absent DNA, TCRdb's TRBD1 call cannot be checked. This CDR3 has 15 amino acids. CDR1 and CDR2 from the germline V gene are KGHSH and LQKENI.

The V call is TRBV12-3 or TRBV12-4, the J call TRBJ2-5; TCRdb outputs TRBD2, but without DNA this stays unchecked. The CDR3 has 16 amino acids. The CDR3 protein is CASSLGLAGIQETQYF.

The chain carries TRBV6-1 and TRBJ2-2. Germline assignment: CDR1 MNHNS and CDR2 SASEGT. The CDR3 sequence is 13 residues long. The CDR3 loop is CARRGFGTGELFF.

CDR3 sequence reads: CASSKLSGGKNIQYF. The chain has TRBV19 and TRBJ2-4; TCRdb names TRBD2, which stays unverified in the absence of DNA. Germline V gives CDR1 LNHDA, CDR2 SQIVND (reference sequence). The length of the CDR3 is 15 residues. Based on the CDR3 plus reference TRBV19 and TRBJ2-4, the full variable domain is DGGITQSPKYLFRKEGQNVTLSCEQNLNHDAMYWYRQDPGQGLRLIYYSQIVNDFQKGDIAEGYSVSREKKESFPLTVTSAQKNPTAFYLCASSKLSGGKNIQYFGAGTRLSVL.

The chain has TRBV3-1 and TRBJ2-7; the D gene TCRdb calls, TRBD1, cannot be checked with no DNA. The germline V gene encodes CDR1 LGHDT and CDR2 YNNKEL (reference sequence). This CDR3 spans 15 amino acids. This CDR3 reads CASSDRQGTSYEQYF.

V is TRBV11-2 and J is TRBJ2-7; there is no DNA to check the TCRdb D call of TRBD2. CDR3 length equals 14 residues. The germline V gene encodes CDR1 SGHAT and CDR2 FQNNGV. The CDR3 is CASSPALSSYEQYF.

The rearrangement joins TRBV5-1 to TRBJ1-5; TCRdb calls TRBD1, which cannot be checked without DNA. This CDR3 region has 14 residues. The V gene's germline CDR1 is SGHRS and CDR2 YFSETQ. This CDR3 reads CASSRTGGNQPQHF.

The chain employs TRBV19 and TRBJ2-5; the D gene TCRdb calls, TRBD2, cannot be checked with no DNA. CDR1 LNHDA and CDR2 SQIVND come from the germline V gene (reference sequence). This CDR3 comprises 14 residues. CDR3 sequence reads: CASSPRTRKETQYF.

This sequence joins TRBV5-1 and TRBJ2-5; TCRdb gives TRBD2 as the D gene, but with no DNA this cannot be confirmed. The length of the CDR3 is 15 residues. Germline CDR1 SGHRS, CDR2 YFSETQ. Here the CDR3 reads CASSQRLEGFGTQYF.

This rearrangement joins TRBV21-1 to TRBJ2-7. TRBV21-1 is labeled a pseudogene. This CDR3 region has 14 residues. The CDR3 sequence is CASSIGQGSHEQYF.

J is TRBJ2-7 and V is TRBV6-1; TCRdb outputs TRBD1, but without DNA this stays unchecked. This CDR3 has 14 amino acids. The germline V gene encodes CDR1 MNHNS and CDR2 SASEGT. This CDR3 reads CASSEGGTRYEQYF.

V is TRBV12-3 or TRBV12-4 and J is TRBJ2-1; the TCRdb D gene call, TRBD1, has no DNA to confirm it. This CDR3 has 14 amino acids. The CDR3 spells CATTGGSSYNEQFF.

This chain's CDR3 is CASSPGPPGLYEQYF. The J gene is TRBJ2-7, the V gene TRBV7-9; without DNA, the TCRdb call of TRBD2 cannot be checked. The germline V gene has CDR1 SEHNR and CDR2 FQNEAQ (reference sequence). The CDR3 contains 15 residues. The full variable domain, in which reference TRBV7-9 and TRBJ2-7 provide the parts outside the CDR3, is DTGVSQNPRHKITKRGQNVTFRCDPISEHNRLYWYRQTLGQGPEFLTYFQNEAQLEKSRLLSDRFSAERPKGSFSTLEIQRTEQGDSAMYLCASSPGPPGLYEQYFGPGTRLTVT.

This chain links TRBV30 with TRBJ2-3; the D call from TCRdb, TRBD1, cannot be confirmed without DNA. From germline, CDR1 is GTSNPN and CDR2 SVGIG (reference sequence). The CDR3 is 16 amino acids. CDR3 protein: CAWSQFDGGLTDTQYF. The full variable domain, rest sourced from reference TRBV30 and TRBJ2-3, is SQTIHQWPATLVQPVGSPLSLECTVEGTSNPNLYWYRQAAGRGLQLLFYSVGIGQISSEVPQNLSASRPQDRQFILSSKKLLLSDSGFYLCAWSQFDGGLTDTQYFGPGTRLTVL.